This T cell receptor beta chain was identified in a study of response to subunit inactivated influenza vaccine. MiXCR, run by TCRdb on the RT-PCR reads, gives a single entry per CDR3 protein. The table records about half a million distinct CDR3 sequences, roughly 27% of them present only once. Germline V gene lookup returns CDR1 SGHTA and CDR2 FQGNSA. The CDR3 spans 17 residues. V was pared by 5 bases and J by 1 base, with 5 bases of the junction left unmatched. This clonotype was counted only a few times. This receptor was identified in a man between 45 and 60 years old who received an inactivated influenza vaccine. The genes are TRBV7-2 and TRBJ1-6; 10 nucleotides match TRBD1. Specimen: CD4+ T cells sorted from PBMCs, collected roughly 5 days after vaccination. This CDR3 reads CASSDWDRGSYNSPLHF. As DNA, the CDR3 is TGTGCCAGCAGCGACTGGGACAGGGGTTCCTATAATTCACCCCTCCACTTT. Variable domain in full (rest from reference TRBV7-2 and TRBJ1-6): GAGVSQSPSNKVTEKGKDVELRCDPISGHTALYWYRQSLGQGLEFLIYFQGNSAPDKSGLPSDRFSAERTGGSVSTLTIQRTQQEDSAVYLCASSDWDRGSYNSPLHFGNGTRLTVT.